This entry lists 9 T cell receptor beta chains sequenced from one sample in a study of shared clonotypes between healthy human individuals. Profiled with immunoSEQ multiplex PCR; TCRdb holds only in-frame clones, not every one. The sample lists about 1.1 million clones, 60% to 80% occurring once. Sequencing was carried out using memory CD4+ T cells from PBMCs. The subset: CD45RA-negative fraction. The source is a man aged 18-30 years in good health. Some clones in this sample may be carry-over from other donors' samples.

This clone was found many times. The V and J genes are TRBV28 and TRBJ1-2, with D perhaps matching TRBD1 (6 bases). The CDR3 is 16 residues long. The V end was cut by 10 bases, the J end by 4 bases, with 25 bases between. Germline V gene sequence: CDR1 MDHEN, CDR2 SYDVKM. CDR3 sequence reads: CATYRPGAGASYGYTF. In nucleotides, the CDR3 is TGTGCCACCTATCGCCCTGGGGCAGGGGCGTCCTATGGCTACACCTTC.

V usage is TRBV18 and J usage is TRBJ2-2; D is uncertain. The CDR3 has 16 residues. Trimming cost V 2 bases and J 0 bases, with 10 bases left between them. CDR1 and CDR2 from the germline V gene are KGHSH and LQKENI. Here the CDR3 reads CASSPVGPANTGELFF. For the CDR3, the DNA is TGTGCCAGCTCACCAGTTGGGCCTGCGAACACCGGGGAGCTGTTTTTT.

The V gene is TRBV5-1, the J gene TRBJ2-7; 9 bases are a match to TRBD1. V lost 0 bases to trimming and J lost 4 bases; unmatched junction nucleotides: 5. Germline V gene data show CDR1 as SGHRS and CDR2 as YFSETQ. This CDR3 is 15 amino acids long. CDR3 sequence (DNA): TGCGCCAGCAGCTTGGAGGGACAGGGTGGGTACGAGCAGTACTTC. Translating gives CASSLEGQGGYEQYF.

The chain is built from TRBV7-8 and TRBJ1-5, with 7 bases identical to TRBD1. The ends lost 5 bases at V and 2 bases at J; junction bases unmatched: 6. Germline lookup yields CDR1 SGHVS and CDR2 FQNEAQ. The CDR3 has 15 amino acids. The CDR3, as DNA: TGTGCCAGCAGCAGTGGCACAGGGGGCAATCAGCCCCAGCATTTT. It encodes CASSSGTGGNQPQHF.

Concerning this clone: This may come from a read error, since a much larger clone is one base off. The chain carries TRBV4-3 and TRBJ2-1; TRBD1 agrees at 10 bases. The CDR3 totals 18 residues. Germline CDR1 LGHNA, CDR2 YSLEER. The CDR3 DNA sequence: TGCGCCAGCAGTCTTTCGATTTTATTCCGGGACAGGGGAAATGGGCAGTTCTTC. Amino acids: CASSLSILFRDRGNGQFF.

The gene calls are TRBV9 and TRBJ2-3; 8 nucleotides agree with TRBD2. CDR1 SGDLS and CDR2 YYNGEE come from the germline V gene. V trimming: 0 bases; J trimming: 2 bases; junction bases outside the gene matches: 5. The CDR3 covers 16 residues. The CDR3 sequence is CASSVGLAGYTDTQYF. The CDR3 region has the DNA TGTGCCAGCAGCGTAGGATTAGCGGGGTACACAGATACGCAGTATTTT. Full variable domain (rest looked up from reference TRBV9 and TRBJ2-3): DSGVTQTPKHLITATGQRVTLRCSPRSGDLSVYWYQQSLDQGLQFLIQYYNGEERAKGNILERFSAQQFPDLHSELNLSSLELGDSALYFCASSVGLAGYTDTQYFGPGTRLTVL.

The chain joins TRBV6-5 to TRBJ2-5; D is perhaps TRBD1 (6 bases). V was clipped by 2 bases and J by 4 bases, with 11 bases between them. The CDR3 totals 14 residues. Germline CDR1 is MNHEY and CDR2 is SVGAGI. The CDR3 loop is CASSYPGVPETQYF. CDR3 bases: TGTGCCAGCAGTTACCCAGGGGTACCAGAGACCCAGTACTTC.

This clone appeared a few times. Other DNA sequences in this sample translate to the same CDR3. This rearrangement joins TRBV9 to TRBJ2-3; D unresolved. The V end was cut by 0 bases, the J end by 6 bases, with 2 bases between. The CDR3 contains 11 residues. Germline values: CDR1 SGDLS, CDR2 YYNGEE. The CDR3 DNA is TGTGCCAGCAGCGTAGAGGATACGCAGTATTTT. Protein product: CASSVEDTQYF.

The genes are TRBV7-3 and TRBJ2-1; D might be TRBD2 (6 bases). The germline V gene has CDR1 SGHTA and CDR2 FQGTGA. The CDR3 runs to 15 residues. Trimming removed 4 bases at V and 7 bases at J, with 17 bases between. CDR3 protein: CASSSQLARSNEQFF. CDR3 nucleotide sequence: TGTGCCAGCAGCTCCCAACTAGCCAGGTCGAATGAGCAGTTCTTC.